These 23 T cell receptor beta chains were all obtained from the same sample, sequenced in a study of cytomegalovirus exposure and HLA in healthy donors listed by TCRdb under 2017. The library was built by means of the immunoSEQ multiplex PCR assay. The multiplex PCR relied on a mix of 60 forward primers for TCR Vbeta segments and 13 reverse primers for TCR Jbeta segments. TCRdb stores this immuneACCESS table with in-frame sequences only. Part of the clones is absent; in the studies checked, under half of the shortfall reflects unresolved V genes, and no reason is known for the rest. The sample has roughly 120,000 clones on record, around 8.5% of them singletons. The top ten clones comprise 5.5% of the sample. Sample: PBMCs. These receptors all stem from a man between 40 and 49 years old in good health and CMV-seronegative.

V is TRBV6-6 and J is TRBJ2-3, with D possibly TRBD1 on 6 matching bases. In germline, CDR1 is MNHNY, CDR2 SVGAGI (reference sequence). The CDR3 sequence is 13 residues long. Deletions cut 4 bases from V and 4 bases from J, with 9 bases between. The chain's CDR3 is CASSSGVSDTQYF. CDR3 DNA: TGTGCCAGCAGTTCAGGGGTTTCAGATACGCAGTATTTT.

The rearrangement uses TRBV25-1 and TRBJ1-2, with 7 bases fitting TRBD1. The CDR3 runs to 15 residues. The germline gives CDR1 MGHDK, CDR2 SYGVNS. Losses at the gene ends were 0 bases for V and 6 bases for J; bases not matched to a gene: 7. The CDR3 DNA is TGTGCCAGCAGTGAATATGTAGGGGGCCGGAATGGCTACACCTTC. Amino acid sequence: CASSEYVGGRNGYTF.

This clone was counted between two and nine times. V is TRBV6-6 and J is TRBJ2-7; maybe TRBD1 (6 bases). Trimming took 1 base from V and 5 from J, leaving 9 bases between them. The germline V gene has CDR1 MNHNY and CDR2 SVGAGI (reference sequence). The CDR3 covers 13 residues. CDR3 sequence (DNA): TGTGCCAGCAGTTACTTAGGGACAAACGAGCAGTACTTC. This sequence encodes CASSYLGTNEQYF.

This clone was seen a handful of times. This chain connects TRBV7-3 to TRBJ2-2, with D unresolved. V was trimmed by 5 bases and J by 6 bases, leaving 10 bases between them. CDR1 SGHTA and CDR2 FQGTGA come from the germline V gene. This CDR3 has 13 amino acids. CDR3 protein: CASSRLGSGELFF. CDR3 DNA sequence: TGTGCCAGCAGCCGCCTCGGGTCCGGGGAGCTGTTTTTT.

V is TRBV7-8 and J is TRBJ1-2; TRBD1 might be the D (6 bases). V dropped 3 bases and J dropped 4 bases, with 12 bases sitting between them. Germline V gene data show CDR1 as SGHVS and CDR2 as FQNEAQ. This CDR3 is 14 amino acids long. The CDR3 protein is CASSFDRQGYGYTF. Written as DNA, the CDR3 is TGTGCCAGCAGCTTTGACAGGCAGGGCTATGGCTACACCTTC.

This chain connects TRBV19 to TRBJ1-1; 7 bases are shared with TRBD1. This CDR3 comprises 15 residues. Per germline, CDR1 LNHDA and CDR2 SQIVND (reference sequence). J gave up 5 bases and V 1 base, and 7 bases lay outside the gene matches. CDR3 DNA: TGTGCCAGTAGTATAGGGGCAGGGGGAAGGACTGAAGCTTTCTTT. Protein: CASSIGAGGRTEAFF.

Here the CDR3 reads CASSKGPVGNNEQFF. The CDR3, as DNA: TGCGCCAGCAGCAAAGGCCCGGTCGGGAACAATGAGCAGTTCTTC. The rearrangement joins TRBV4-1 to TRBJ2-1, with D possibly TRBD2 on 5 matching bases. The CDR3 extends over 15 amino acids. Per germline, CDR1 MGHRA and CDR2 YSYEKL. The germline V and J ends were trimmed by 5 bases and 5 bases, with 16 bases remaining between them.

This clone was detected a few times. CDR3 sequence reads: CASRAGGETQYF. The CDR3 DNA reads TGTGCCAGCAGAGCAGGGGGAGAGACCCAGTACTTC. This chain joins TRBV6-5 and TRBJ2-5; TRBD1 matches at 7 bases. This CDR3 region has 12 residues. With 6 bases clipped from V and 4 bases from J, the junction kept 2 bases outside the gene matches. Germline V lookup: CDR1 MNHEY, CDR2 SVGAGI.

This clone was counted a few times. The rearrangement joins TRBV4-1 to TRBJ2-7; 8 bases map to TRBD2. J gave up 2 bases and V 8 bases, and 11 bases lay outside the gene matches. The CDR3 spans 15 residues. CDR1 and CDR2 from the germline V gene are MGHRA and YSYEKL. The CDR3 here is CASGSVAGIPYEQYF. The CDR3 nucleotides read TGCGCCAGCGGTTCGGTAGCGGGGATACCCTACGAGCAGTACTTC.

CDR3 region: CASSPGLAGRETQYF. DNA for the CDR3: TGTGCCAGCAGCCCAGGACTAGCGGGGCGGGAGACCCAGTACTTC. The chain is built from TRBV7-8 and TRBJ2-5; 12 nucleotides line up with TRBD2. With 5 bases clipped from V and 5 bases from J, the junction kept 6 bases outside the gene matches. CDR3 length: 15 amino acids. CDR1 SGHVS and CDR2 FQNEAQ come from the germline V gene.

This clone is deemed medium-sized. This chain joins TRBV6-6 and TRBJ2-7; the D gene is possibly TRBD2 (5 bases). Trimming left V 0 bases short and J 7 bases short, with 7 bases between. Germline loops: CDR1 MNHNY, CDR2 SVGAGI (reference sequence). CDR3 length equals 12 residues. The CDR3: CASSYSRAEQYF. The CDR3 DNA follows: TGTGCCAGCAGTTACTCGAGGGCAGAGCAGTACTTC.

The chain combines TRBV5-5 with TRBJ1-3, with D tentatively TRBD1 (5 bases). Germline CDR1 and CDR2: SGHKS and YYEKEE (reference sequence). V shed 0 bases and J shed 9 bases, with 13 bases lying between them. CDR3 length equals 14 residues. CDR3 sequence: CASSLDVRGGTIYF. CDR3 in DNA: TGTGCCAGCAGCTTGGACGTGAGGGGAGGCACCATATATTTT.

The sample holds a few counts of this clone. CDR3 sequence reads: CASSRGTFSGNTIYF. CDR3 coding DNA: TGTGCCAGCAGCCGAGGGACATTCTCTGGAAACACCATATATTTT. This sequence joins TRBV14 and TRBJ1-3; tentatively, D is TRBD1 (6 bases). The V end lost 4 bases, the J end lost 0 bases, and 10 bases lay between the germline ends. The CDR3 has 15 residues. The germline V gene encodes CDR1 SGHDN and CDR2 FVKESK.

This clone showed up just once. V usage is TRBV11-2 and J usage is TRBJ2-7; TRBD1 aligns across 9 bases. Looked up from germline, CDR1 is SGHAT and CDR2 is FQNNGV. With V trimmed by 1 base and J by 1 base, 5 bases remained unmatched. The CDR3 is 16 residues long. The CDR3 DNA sequence: TGTGCCAGCAGCTTAGGTCGGACAGGGGTGTCCTACGAGCAGTACTTC. It specifies CASSLGRTGVSYEQYF.

The rearrangement joins TRBV4-1 to TRBJ2-7; possibly TRBD2 for D (6 bases). V was trimmed by 0 bases and J by 6 bases, leaving 15 bases between them. The germline V gene encodes CDR1 MGHRA and CDR2 YSYEKL. The CDR3 runs to 15 residues. CDR3 sequence reads: CASSQDSVGRGEQYF. DNA of the CDR3: TGCGCCAGCAGCCAAGATTCCGTGGGGCGGGGCGAGCAGTACTTC.

V and J are TRBV15 and TRBJ1-5; D is unclear. V lost 0 bases and J 4 bases, leaving 10 bases between the germline ends. Germline V gene lookup returns CDR1 LNHNV and CDR2 YYDKDF (reference sequence). The CDR3 runs 15 residues. CDR3 sequence: CATSRDRTPNQPQHF. The CDR3 DNA reads as TGTGCCACCAGCAGAGATCGTACACCTAATCAGCCCCAGCATTTT. Based on the CDR3 plus reference TRBV15 and TRBJ1-5, the full variable domain is DAMVIQNPRYQVTQFGKPVTLSCSQTLNHNVMYWYQQKSSQAPKLLFHYYDKDFNNEADTPDNFQSRRPNTSFCFLDIRSPGLGDTAMYLCATSRDRTPNQPQHFGDGTRLSIL.

The DNA for the CDR3 is TGCGCCAGCAGTTCGACAGGGCTGGATGAAAAACTGTTTTTT. Translating gives CASSSTGLDEKLFF. V and J are TRBV5-1 and TRBJ1-4; 7 bases align to TRBD1. This CDR3 comprises 14 residues. Germline assignment: CDR1 SGHRS and CDR2 YFSETQ. The trim removed 5 bases at V and 6 bases at J, leaving 7 bases unmatched.

The chain joins TRBV15 to TRBJ1-1; D not resolved. Trimming stripped 3 bases from V and 1 base from J, with 6 bases between. The CDR3 has 13 amino acids. The germline V gene has CDR1 LNHNV and CDR2 YYDKDF (reference sequence). The CDR3 DNA reads TGTGCCACCAGCAGGGGAGGGAACACTGAAGCTTTCTTT. Translating gives CATSRGGNTEAFF.

The CDR3, as DNA: TGTGCCAGCAGTTACTTAGGGTCGGGAGTGACCCAGTACTTC. Its protein is CASSYLGSGVTQYF. The chain joins TRBV6-5 to TRBJ2-5; a weak D match, TRBD2 (6 bases). Trimming shortened V by 1 base and J by 7 bases, and 13 bases separated the two germline ends. The CDR3 contains 14 residues. Germline values: CDR1 MNHEY, CDR2 SVGAGI.

This clone has a handful of counts. The chain links TRBV29-1 to TRBJ1-1; D ambiguous. The CDR3 loop spans 13 amino acids. Trimming pared 4 bases from V and 1 base from J, leaving 10 bases between. From germline, CDR1 is SQVTM and CDR2 ANQGSEA. In nucleotides, the CDR3 is TGCAGCGTTGTGCCACAGAAGAACACTGAAGCTTTCTTT. Protein sequence: CSVVPQKNTEAFF.

This clone has a handful of counts. V and J are TRBV7-9 and TRBJ2-7; TRBD2 might be the D (5 bases). The CDR3 has 16 amino acids. Trimming left V 10 bases short and J 1 base short, with 23 bases between. Germline V lookup: CDR1 SEHNR, CDR2 FQNEAQ (reference sequence). The CDR3 sequence is CATETEGLLGSYEQYF. CDR3 DNA sequence: TGTGCCACCGAGACCGAGGGCCTTCTGGGATCCTACGAGCAGTACTTC.

The rearrangement links TRBV7-2 to TRBJ2-3; 14 bases line up with TRBD2. V lost 5 bases to trimming and J lost 8 bases; unmatched junction nucleotides: 6. The CDR3 sequence is 15 residues long. CDR1 and CDR2 (germline): SGHTA, FQGNSA. CDR3 amino acids: CASSPTSGGAGTQYF. The CDR3 nucleotides are TGTGCCAGCAGCCCGACTAGCGGGGGGGCAGGTACGCAGTATTTT.

V is TRBV2 and J is TRBJ2-7; 7 bases are shared with TRBD2. This CDR3 is built from 14 residues. CDR1 is SNHLY, CDR2 FYNNEI, per germline. V dropped 8 bases and J dropped 2; count of bases not matched to a gene: 9. The CDR3 bases are TGTGCCAGCGGGAGGGGTATAATCCCCTACGAGCAGTACTTC. Protein sequence: CASGRGIIPYEQYF.